Below are 5 T cell receptor beta chains sequenced from a single sample in a study of blood T cell repertoires in COVID-19 (dated by TCRdb to the early 2020s). Library preparation used the immunoSEQ multiplex PCR assay. The table comes from immuneACCESS by way of TCRdb, which keeps in-frame sequences with V and J called. Part of the clones is missing from these tables; in studies checked, under half for an unresolved V gene and the rest for unknown reasons. Across this sample there are under 300,000 clones, with roughly 87% seen only once. Clones ranked in the top ten supply around 6% of the sample. Sequenced input: PBMCs or T cells enriched from blood (not recorded which). The receptors shown here come from a woman aged 25 to 39 with acute COVID-19.

The rearrangement links TRBV27 to TRBJ1-5, with D possibly TRBD1 on 6 matching bases. Trimming left V 5 bases short and J 4 bases short, with 18 bases between. CDR1 is MNHEY and CDR2 is SMNVEV in the germline V gene (reference sequence). CDR3 length equals 16 residues. The chain's CDR3 is CASSPYRLGANQPQHF. The CDR3 DNA is TGTGCCAGCAGTCCATATCGTTTGGGGGCAAATCAGCCCCAGCATTTT.

The chain combines TRBV27 with TRBJ2-1; TRBD1 might be the D (6 bases). Trimming shortened V by 6 bases and J by 7 bases, and 16 bases separated the two germline ends. CDR1 is MNHEY, CDR2 SMNVEV, per germline (reference sequence). The CDR3 is 14 residues long. This CDR3 is CASSPWTEKNEQFF. For the CDR3, the DNA is TGTGCCAGCAGCCCTTGGACAGAAAAGAATGAGCAGTTCTTC.

The chain combines TRBV7-9 with TRBJ2-4; D gene unclear. The CDR3 sequence is 17 residues long. The V gene's germline CDR1 is SEHNR and CDR2 FQNEAQ (reference sequence). The V end was cut by 3 bases, the J end by 0 bases, with 15 bases between. CDR3 amino acids: CASSFWLADLAKNIQYF. CDR3 sequence (DNA): TGTGCCAGCAGCTTTTGGTTGGCAGATTTAGCCAAAAACATTCAGTACTTC.

The chain recombines TRBV6-2 or TRBV6-3 with TRBJ2-1, with 9 nucleotides matching TRBD1. The V segment lost 6 bases and the J segment 3 bases; nucleotides outside the gene matches: 6. Looked up from germline, CDR1 is MNHEY and CDR2 is SVGEGT. The CDR3 has 15 amino acids. The CDR3 loop is CASSSDRGNYNEQFF. DNA of the CDR3: TGTGCCAGCAGCTCGGACAGGGGAAACTACAATGAGCAGTTCTTC.

This clone has only one observation. V is TRBV4-1 and J is TRBJ1-1, with D uncertain. Looked up from germline, CDR1 is MGHRA and CDR2 is YSYEKL. V dropped 1 base and J dropped 1 base, with 7 bases sitting between them. The CDR3 length is 14 residues. CDR3 in DNA: TGCGCCAGCAGCCAAGTAGGGAGGAACACTGAAGCTTTCTTT. Translating it yields CASSQVGRNTEAFF.